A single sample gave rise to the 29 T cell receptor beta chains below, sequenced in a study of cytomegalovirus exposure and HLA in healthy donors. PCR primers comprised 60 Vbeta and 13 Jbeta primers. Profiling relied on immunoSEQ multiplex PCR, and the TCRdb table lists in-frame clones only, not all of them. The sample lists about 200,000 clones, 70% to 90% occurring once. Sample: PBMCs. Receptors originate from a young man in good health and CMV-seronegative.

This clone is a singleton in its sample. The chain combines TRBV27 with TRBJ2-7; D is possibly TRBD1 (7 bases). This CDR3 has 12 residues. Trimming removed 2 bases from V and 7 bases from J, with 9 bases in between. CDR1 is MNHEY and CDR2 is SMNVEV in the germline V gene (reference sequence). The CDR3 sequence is CASSLPGGEQYF. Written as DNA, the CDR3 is TGTGCCAGCAGTTTACCAGGGGGGGAGCAGTACTTC.

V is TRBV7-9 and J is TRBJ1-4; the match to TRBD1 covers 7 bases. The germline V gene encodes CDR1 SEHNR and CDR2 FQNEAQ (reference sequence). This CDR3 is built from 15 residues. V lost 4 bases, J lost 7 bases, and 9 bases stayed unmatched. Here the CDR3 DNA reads TGTGCCAGCAGCTACCCTCGACAGGGTGGTGAAAAACTGTTTTTT. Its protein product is CASSYPRQGGEKLFF. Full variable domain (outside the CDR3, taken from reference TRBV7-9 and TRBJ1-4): DTGVSQNPRHKITKRGQNVTFRCDPISEHNRLYWYRQTLGQGPEFLTYFQNEAQLEKSRLLSDRFSAERPKGSFSTLEIQRTEQGDSAMYLCASSYPRQGGEKLFFGSGTQLSVL.

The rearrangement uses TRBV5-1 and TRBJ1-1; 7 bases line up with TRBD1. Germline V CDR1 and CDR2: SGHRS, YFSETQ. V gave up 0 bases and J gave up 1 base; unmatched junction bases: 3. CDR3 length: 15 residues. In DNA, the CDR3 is TGCGCCAGCAGCTTGGCAGGGGGACCGAACACTGAAGCTTTCTTT. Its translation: CASSLAGGPNTEAFF. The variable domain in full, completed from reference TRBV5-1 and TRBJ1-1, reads KAGVTQTPRYLIKTRGQQVTLSCSPISGHRSVSWYQQTPGQGLQFLFEYFSETQRNKGNFPGRFSGRQFSNSRSEMNVSTLELGDSALYLCASSLAGGPNTEAFFGQGTRLTVV.

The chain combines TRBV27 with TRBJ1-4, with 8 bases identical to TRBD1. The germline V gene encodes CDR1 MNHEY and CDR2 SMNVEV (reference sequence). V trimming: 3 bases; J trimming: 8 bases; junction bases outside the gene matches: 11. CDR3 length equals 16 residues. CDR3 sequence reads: CASSFRQGIGGEKLFF. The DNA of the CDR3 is TGTGCCAGCAGTTTCCGACAGGGGATCGGAGGGGAAAAACTGTTTTTT.

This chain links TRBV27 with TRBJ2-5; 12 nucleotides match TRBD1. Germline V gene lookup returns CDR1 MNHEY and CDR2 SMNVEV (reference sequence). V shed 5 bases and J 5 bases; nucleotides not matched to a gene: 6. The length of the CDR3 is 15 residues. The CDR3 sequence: CASSPWDRGLETQYF. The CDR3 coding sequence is TGTGCCAGCAGTCCTTGGGACAGGGGGCTTGAGACCCAGTACTTC.

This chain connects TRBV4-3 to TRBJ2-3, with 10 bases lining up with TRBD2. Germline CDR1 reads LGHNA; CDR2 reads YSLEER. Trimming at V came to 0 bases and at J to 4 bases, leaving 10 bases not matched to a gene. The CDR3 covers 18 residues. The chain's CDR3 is CASSQDKLAGVLSDTQYF. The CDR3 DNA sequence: TGCGCCAGCAGCCAAGATAAGCTAGCGGGGGTACTCTCAGATACGCAGTATTTT.

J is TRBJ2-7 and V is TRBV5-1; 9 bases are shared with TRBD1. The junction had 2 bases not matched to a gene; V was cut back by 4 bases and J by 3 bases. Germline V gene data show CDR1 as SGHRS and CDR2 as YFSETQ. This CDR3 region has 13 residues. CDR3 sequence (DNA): TGCGCCAGCAGCAAGGGACAGGGCTACGAGCAGTACTTC. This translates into CASSKGQGYEQYF.

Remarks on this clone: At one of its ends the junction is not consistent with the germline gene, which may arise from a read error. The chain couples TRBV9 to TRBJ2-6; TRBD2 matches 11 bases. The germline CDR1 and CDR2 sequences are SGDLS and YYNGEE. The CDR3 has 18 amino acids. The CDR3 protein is CASSATSGGSSGASVLTF. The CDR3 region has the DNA TGTGCCAGCAGCGCAACTAGCGGGGGAAGCTCTGGGGCCAGCGTCCTGACTTTC.

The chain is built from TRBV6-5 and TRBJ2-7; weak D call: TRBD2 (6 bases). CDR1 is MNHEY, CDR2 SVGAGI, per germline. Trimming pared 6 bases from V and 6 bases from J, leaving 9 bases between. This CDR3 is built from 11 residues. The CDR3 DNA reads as TGTGCCAGCAGCGGAGGGCGCGAGCAGTACTTC. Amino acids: CASSGGREQYF.

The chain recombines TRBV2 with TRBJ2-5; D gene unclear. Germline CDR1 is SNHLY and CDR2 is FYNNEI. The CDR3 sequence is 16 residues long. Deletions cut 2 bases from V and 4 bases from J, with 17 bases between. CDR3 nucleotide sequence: TGTGCCAGCAGTGAATTGTCGGCAGACTTAGGAGAGACCCAGTACTTC. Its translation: CASSELSADLGETQYF.

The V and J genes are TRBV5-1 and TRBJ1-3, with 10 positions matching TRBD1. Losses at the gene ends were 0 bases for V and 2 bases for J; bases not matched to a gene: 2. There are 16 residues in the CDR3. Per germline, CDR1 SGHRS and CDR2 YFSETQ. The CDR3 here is CASSLGQGATGNTIYF. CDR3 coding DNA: TGCGCCAGCAGCTTGGGACAGGGGGCAACTGGAAACACCATATATTTT.

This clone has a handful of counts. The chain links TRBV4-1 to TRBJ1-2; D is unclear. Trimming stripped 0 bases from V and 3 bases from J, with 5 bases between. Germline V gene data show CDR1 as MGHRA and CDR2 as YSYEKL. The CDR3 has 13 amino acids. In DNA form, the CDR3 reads TGCGCCAGCAGCCAAGAGGGCCACTATGGCTACACCTTC. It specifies CASSQEGHYGYTF.

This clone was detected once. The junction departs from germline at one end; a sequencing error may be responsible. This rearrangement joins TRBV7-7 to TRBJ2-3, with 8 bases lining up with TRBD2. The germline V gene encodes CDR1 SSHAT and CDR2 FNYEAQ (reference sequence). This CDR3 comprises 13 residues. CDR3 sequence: CASSLAGPDTQYF. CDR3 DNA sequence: TGTGCTAGCAGCTTAGCGGGGCCGGATACGCAGTATTTT.

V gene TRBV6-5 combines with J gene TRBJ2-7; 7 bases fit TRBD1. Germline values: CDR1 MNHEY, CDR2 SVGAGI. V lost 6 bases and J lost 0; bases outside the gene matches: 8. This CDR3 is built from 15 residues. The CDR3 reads CASSWDSSSSYEQYF. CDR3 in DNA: TGTGCCAGCAGCTGGGACAGCTCGAGCTCCTACGAGCAGTACTTC.

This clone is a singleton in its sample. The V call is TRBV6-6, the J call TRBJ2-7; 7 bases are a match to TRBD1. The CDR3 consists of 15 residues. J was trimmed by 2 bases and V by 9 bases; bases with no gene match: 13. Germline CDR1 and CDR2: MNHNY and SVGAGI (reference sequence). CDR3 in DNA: TGTGCCAGTTTATTACGGGACAGCAAGACCTACGAGCAGTACTTC. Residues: CASLLRDSKTYEQYF.

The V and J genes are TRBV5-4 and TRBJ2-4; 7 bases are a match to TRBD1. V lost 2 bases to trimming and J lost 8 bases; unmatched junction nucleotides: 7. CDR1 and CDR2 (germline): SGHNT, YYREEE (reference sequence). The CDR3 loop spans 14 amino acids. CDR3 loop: CASSLRGGRDIQYF. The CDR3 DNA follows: TGTGCCAGCAGCTTACGAGGGGGCCGAGACATTCAGTACTTC.

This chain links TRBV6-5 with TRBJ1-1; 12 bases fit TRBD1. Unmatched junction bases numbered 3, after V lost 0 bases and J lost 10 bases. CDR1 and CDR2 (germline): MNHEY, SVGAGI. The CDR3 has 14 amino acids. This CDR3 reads CASSYSGTGGRAFF. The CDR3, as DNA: TGTGCCAGCAGTTACTCTGGGACAGGGGGCCGAGCTTTCTTT.

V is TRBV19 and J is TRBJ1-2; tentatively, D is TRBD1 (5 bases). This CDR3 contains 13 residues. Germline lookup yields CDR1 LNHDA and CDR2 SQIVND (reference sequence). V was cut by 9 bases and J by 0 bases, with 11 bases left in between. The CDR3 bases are TGTGCCAGCAAGGACACTTCTAACTATGGCTACACCTTC. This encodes CASKDTSNYGYTF.

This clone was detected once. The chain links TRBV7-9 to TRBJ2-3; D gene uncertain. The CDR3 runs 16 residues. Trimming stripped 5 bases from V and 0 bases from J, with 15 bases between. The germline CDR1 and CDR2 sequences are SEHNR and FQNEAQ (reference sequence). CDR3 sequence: CASSPMSVFSTDTQYF. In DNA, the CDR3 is TGTGCCAGCAGCCCCATGAGCGTATTTAGCACAGATACGCAGTATTTT.

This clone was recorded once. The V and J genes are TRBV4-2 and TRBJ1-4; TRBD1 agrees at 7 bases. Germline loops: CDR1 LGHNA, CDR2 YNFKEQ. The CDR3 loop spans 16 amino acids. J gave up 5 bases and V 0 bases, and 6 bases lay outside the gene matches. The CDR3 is CASSQELGRGNEKLFF. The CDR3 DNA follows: TGTGCCAGCAGCCAAGAACTCGGCAGGGGGAATGAAAAACTGTTTTTT.

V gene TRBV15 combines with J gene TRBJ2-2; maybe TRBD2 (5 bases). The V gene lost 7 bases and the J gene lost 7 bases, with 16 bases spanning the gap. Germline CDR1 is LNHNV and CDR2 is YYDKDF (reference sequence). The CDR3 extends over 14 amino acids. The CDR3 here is CATTQDFHLGELFF. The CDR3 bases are TGTGCCACCACCCAGGACTTCCACCTCGGGGAGCTGTTTTTT.

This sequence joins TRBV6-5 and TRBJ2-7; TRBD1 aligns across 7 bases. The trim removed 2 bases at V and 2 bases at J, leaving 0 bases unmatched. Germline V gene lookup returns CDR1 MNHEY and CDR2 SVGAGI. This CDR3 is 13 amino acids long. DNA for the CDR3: TGTGCCAGCAGTTACACAGGGGCCTACGAGCAGTACTTC. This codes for CASSYTGAYEQYF.

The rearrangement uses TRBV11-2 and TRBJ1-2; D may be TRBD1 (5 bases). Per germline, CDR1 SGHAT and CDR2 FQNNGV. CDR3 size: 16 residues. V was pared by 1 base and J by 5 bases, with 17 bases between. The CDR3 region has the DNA TGTGCCAGCAGCTTAGCGAGCGCGGGGGACGATTATGGCTACACCTTC. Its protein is CASSLASAGDDYGYTF.

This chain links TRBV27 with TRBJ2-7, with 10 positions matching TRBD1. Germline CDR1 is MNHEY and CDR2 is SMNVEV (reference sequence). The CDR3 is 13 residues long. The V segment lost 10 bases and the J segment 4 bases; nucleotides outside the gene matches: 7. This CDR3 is CATQRQGAYEQYF. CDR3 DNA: TGTGCCACCCAAAGACAGGGGGCTTACGAGCAGTACTTC.

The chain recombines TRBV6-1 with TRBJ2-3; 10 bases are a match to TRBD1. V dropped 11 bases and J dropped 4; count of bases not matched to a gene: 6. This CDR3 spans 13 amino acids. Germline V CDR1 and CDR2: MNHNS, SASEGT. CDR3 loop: CAGGTGAADTQYF. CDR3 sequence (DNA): TGTGCCGGGGGGACAGGGGCCGCAGATACGCAGTATTTT.

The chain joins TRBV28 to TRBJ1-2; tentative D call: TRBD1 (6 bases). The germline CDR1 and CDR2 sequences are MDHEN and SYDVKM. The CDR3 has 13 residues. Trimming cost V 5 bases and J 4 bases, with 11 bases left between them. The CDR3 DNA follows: TGTGCCAGCAGTCTCGGACAGTCCTATGGCTACACCTTC. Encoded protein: CASSLGQSYGYTF.

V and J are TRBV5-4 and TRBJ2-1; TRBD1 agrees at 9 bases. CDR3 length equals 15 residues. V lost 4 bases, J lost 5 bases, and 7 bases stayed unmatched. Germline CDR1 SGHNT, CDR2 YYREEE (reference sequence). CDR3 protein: CASSLRDRANNEQFF. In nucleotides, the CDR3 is TGTGCCAGCAGCCTCCGGGACAGGGCTAACAATGAGCAGTTCTTC.

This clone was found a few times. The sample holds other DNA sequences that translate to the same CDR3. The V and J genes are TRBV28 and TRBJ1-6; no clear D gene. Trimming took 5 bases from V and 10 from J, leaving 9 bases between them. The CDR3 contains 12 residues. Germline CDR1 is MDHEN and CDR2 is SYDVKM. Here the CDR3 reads CASSTGNSPLHF. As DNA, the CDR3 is TGTGCCAGCAGTACGGGGAACTCACCCCTCCACTTT.

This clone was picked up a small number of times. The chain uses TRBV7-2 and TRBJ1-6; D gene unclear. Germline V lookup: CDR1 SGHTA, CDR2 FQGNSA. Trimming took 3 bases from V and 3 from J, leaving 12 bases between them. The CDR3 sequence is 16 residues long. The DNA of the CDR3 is TGTGCCAGCAGCTTCCAGGATAATTACTATAATTCACCCCTCCACTTT. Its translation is CASSFQDNYYNSPLHF.